The 29 T cell receptor beta chains reported below all come from one sample, sequenced in a study of cytomegalovirus exposure and HLA in healthy donors (TCRdb year 2017). Libraries were made using the immunoSEQ multiplex PCR assay. For the multiplex PCR, a mixture combining 60 forward primers for TCR Vbeta segments and 13 reverse primers for TCR Jbeta segments was used. This is the immuneACCESS table as TCRdb keeps it, with only in-frame sequences that have V and J called. A part of the clones is gone; compared with another copy, unresolved V genes explain less than half, and the rest is unexplained. This sample lists roughly 100,000 clones; approximately 66% were detected once. The top ten clones comprise roughly 3.3% of the sample. Specimen: PBMCs. The receptors were gathered from a woman aged 45-60 years in good health and CMV-seronegative.

The chain combines TRBV12-5 with TRBJ2-5, with a weak D call TRBD1 (5 bases). The CDR3 consists of 13 residues. Trimming took off 3 bases at V and 5 bases at J, with 10 bases between the two ends. Germline-derived CDR1 and CDR2 are LGHNT and FRNRAP. The CDR3 coding sequence is TGTGCTAGTGGTTTCAGGGATTCCGAGACCCAGTACTTC. Translation gives CASGFRDSETQYF.

The rearrangement joins TRBV30 to TRBJ1-5; 7 positions agree with TRBD1. CDR1 and CDR2 from the germline V gene are GTSNPN and SVGIG (reference sequence). The CDR3 extends over 14 amino acids. V was clipped by 2 bases and J by 2 bases; unmatched bases: 3. CDR3 amino acids: CAWSYGQGNQPQHF. CDR3 bases: TGTGCCTGGAGTTACGGACAGGGCAATCAGCCCCAGCATTTT.

The chain couples TRBV19 to TRBJ1-5, with 7 bases lining up with TRBD1. The CDR3 has 14 amino acids. The V gene end was trimmed by 5 bases and the J gene end by 4 bases; junction bases not matched to a gene: 5. CDR1 is LNHDA, CDR2 SQIVND, per germline (reference sequence). CDR3 amino acids: CASSLTGTNQPQHF. DNA of the CDR3: TGTGCCAGTAGTCTGACAGGGACAAATCAGCCCCAGCATTTT.

The rearrangement joins TRBV9 to TRBJ2-6; 7 bases line up with TRBD1. CDR1 and CDR2 from the germline V gene are SGDLS and YYNGEE. The V gene end was trimmed by 0 bases and the J gene end by 3 bases; junction bases not matched to a gene: 15. The CDR3 sequence is 20 residues long. This chain's CDR3 is CASSVAGKDRRYRGANVLTF. The CDR3 region has the DNA TGTGCCAGCAGCGTAGCTGGGAAGGACAGGAGATATCGTGGGGCCAACGTCCTGACTTTC.

V usage is TRBV28 and J usage is TRBJ1-5; a weak D match, TRBD1 (5 bases). V dropped 6 bases and J dropped 7 bases, with 19 bases sitting between them. The germline gives CDR1 MDHEN, CDR2 SYDVKM. The CDR3 contains 15 residues. The CDR3 is CASSSPPGQGQPQHF. CDR3 sequence (DNA): TGTGCCAGCAGCTCTCCCCCCGGGCAGGGACAGCCCCAGCATTTT.

The chain carries TRBV4-2 and TRBJ2-7; a weak D match, TRBD1 (6 bases). Trimming shortened V by 0 bases and J by 4 bases, and 13 bases separated the two germline ends. The CDR3 is 15 residues long. CDR1 is LGHNA and CDR2 is YNFKEQ in the germline V gene. The CDR3: CASSQDSGAGYEQYF. The DNA of the CDR3 is TGTGCCAGCAGCCAAGATTCAGGGGCTGGGTACGAGCAGTACTTC.

The chain uses TRBV5-1 and TRBJ2-3, with 10 bases that match TRBD2. Germline V gene data show CDR1 as SGHRS and CDR2 as YFSETQ. This CDR3 comprises 15 residues. The J segment lost 3 bases and the V segment lost 5 bases, leaving 6 bases of the junction unmatched. CDR3 DNA sequence: TGCGCCAGCAGGCGAGGGACTAGCGAGACAGATACGCAGTATTTT. Its translation is CASRRGTSETDTQYF. The entire variable domain, with the rest obtained from reference TRBV5-1 and TRBJ2-3, is as follows: KAGVTQTPRYLIKTRGQQVTLSCSPISGHRSVSWYQQTPGQGLQFLFEYFSETQRNKGNFPGRFSGRQFSNSRSEMNVSTLELGDSALYLCASRRGTSETDTQYFGPGTRLTVL.

The chain employs TRBV5-5 and TRBJ2-5; 15 nucleotides line up with TRBD2. The CDR3 covers 18 residues. Germline V CDR1 and CDR2: SGHKS, YYEKEE (reference sequence). After removal of 4 bases from V and 4 bases from J, the junction contained 11 bases not matched to a gene. For the CDR3, the DNA is TGTGCCAGCAGCCTAAGGCTTCCGGGACTAGCGGGAGGAGAGACCCAGTACTTC. Its translation is CASSLRLPGLAGGETQYF.

This clone was found once. The chain links TRBV27 to TRBJ2-7; TRBD1 matches 8 bases. CDR1 and CDR2 from the germline V gene are MNHEY and SMNVEV (reference sequence). V was pared by 2 bases and J by 2 bases, with 5 bases of the junction left unmatched. The CDR3 is 15 amino acids. The DNA for the CDR3 is TGTGCCAGCAGTTTAGACAGGGGACTGCCCTACGAGCAGTACTTC. Translated: CASSLDRGLPYEQYF.

A single count supports this clone. This chain connects TRBV7-9 to TRBJ2-6, with 7 bases lining up with TRBD1. J lost 0 bases, V lost 5 bases, and 13 bases had no gene match. Looked up from germline, CDR1 is SEHNR and CDR2 is FQNEAQ (reference sequence). This CDR3 contains 19 residues. Here the CDR3 DNA reads TGTGCCAGCAGCCCAGTCGGGACAGCGACGGACTCTGGGGCCAACGTCCTGACTTTC. Translating gives CASSPVGTATDSGANVLTF.

This rearrangement joins TRBV27 to TRBJ1-2; D might be TRBD1 (6 bases). Germline V CDR1 and CDR2: MNHEY, SMNVEV (reference sequence). Trimming took off 6 bases at V and 3 bases at J, with 17 bases between the two ends. This CDR3 is built from 15 residues. The CDR3 loop is CASSPGGAGYYGYTF. In DNA, the CDR3 is TGTGCCAGCAGCCCCGGGGGGGCAGGGTACTATGGCTACACCTTC.

This clone occurred a few times. V is TRBV10-3 and J is TRBJ1-5; TRBD1 might be the D (5 bases). This CDR3 comprises 13 residues. Germline values: CDR1 ENHRY, CDR2 SYGVKD. V lost 5 bases and J 5 bases, leaving 10 bases between the germline ends. The CDR3 loop reads CAISRGHDQPQHF. The CDR3 DNA follows: TGTGCCATCAGTAGAGGACACGATCAGCCCCAGCATTTT.

The chain combines TRBV9 with TRBJ2-7; tentatively, D is TRBD2 (5 bases). The V and J ends lost 0 bases and 2 bases respectively, with 15 bases between them. Germline CDR1 and CDR2: SGDLS and YYNGEE. The length of the CDR3 is 16 residues. The CDR3 protein is CASSVDGGSEAYEQYF. In DNA, the CDR3 is TGTGCCAGCAGCGTAGACGGTGGGAGTGAAGCCTACGAGCAGTACTTC. The whole variable domain, filled in from reference TRBV9 and TRBJ2-7, reads DSGVTQTPKHLITATGQRVTLRCSPRSGDLSVYWYQQSLDQGLQFLIQYYNGEERAKGNILERFSAQQFPDLHSELNLSSLELGDSALYFCASSVDGGSEAYEQYFGPGTRLTVT.

The chain couples TRBV5-1 to TRBJ1-4; 7 nucleotides line up with TRBD1. Germline V gene sequence: CDR1 SGHRS, CDR2 YFSETQ. The CDR3 sequence is 15 residues long. The V segment lost 6 bases and the J segment 1 base; nucleotides outside the gene matches: 6. CDR3 sequence reads: CASMQGGGTNEKLFF. CDR3 in DNA: TGCGCCAGCATGCAGGGGGGAGGAACTAATGAAAAACTGTTTTTT. The whole variable domain, filled in from reference TRBV5-1 and TRBJ1-4, reads KAGVTQTPRYLIKTRGQQVTLSCSPISGHRSVSWYQQTPGQGLQFLFEYFSETQRNKGNFPGRFSGRQFSNSRSEMNVSTLELGDSALYLCASMQGGGTNEKLFFGSGTQLSVL.

The chain uses TRBV19 and TRBJ2-7, with D hard to call. V was clipped by 1 base and J by 0 bases, with 7 bases between them. The CDR3 has 14 amino acids. CDR1 is LNHDA, CDR2 SQIVND, per germline (reference sequence). The CDR3 here is CASSIGQDSYEQYF. The CDR3 DNA reads TGTGCCAGTAGTATAGGTCAGGACTCCTACGAGCAGTACTTC.

This chain joins TRBV18 and TRBJ2-5; 7 bases line up with TRBD1. J gave up 5 bases and V 0 bases, and 9 bases lay outside the gene matches. CDR1 and CDR2 (germline): KGHSH, LQKENI. The CDR3 contains 16 residues. The CDR3 is CASSPPARGQSETQYF. The DNA of the CDR3 is TGTGCCAGCTCACCACCGGCCAGGGGACAGTCGGAGACCCAGTACTTC.

The chain couples TRBV30 to TRBJ2-3; the D gene is possibly TRBD2 (5 bases). V was cut by 3 bases and J by 11 bases, with 12 bases left in between. The CDR3 contains 11 residues. The germline V gene has CDR1 GTSNPN and CDR2 SVGIG (reference sequence). DNA of the CDR3: TGTGCCTGGAGAACCTCGGGGAGGCAGTATTTT. As protein: CAWRTSGRQYF.

The CDR3 sequence is CASSPGSQGVEKLFF. The CDR3 nucleotides are TGTGCCAGCAGCCCGGGTTCCCAGGGGGTGGAAAAACTGTTTTTT. The genes are TRBV28 and TRBJ1-4; 7 bases map to TRBD1. The CDR3 has 15 residues. The germline V gene encodes CDR1 MDHEN and CDR2 SYDVKM. The V segment lost 6 bases and the J segment 8 bases; nucleotides outside the gene matches: 12.

The chain has TRBV6-5 and TRBJ2-7, with D perhaps matching TRBD1 (5 bases). CDR1 is MNHEY, CDR2 SVGAGI, per germline. The CDR3 spans 14 residues. The V and J ends lost 5 bases and 7 bases respectively, with 18 bases between them. CDR3 coding DNA: TGTGCCAGCAGTCCAGAATTGACAGCTGGAGAGCAGTACTTC. Translated: CASSPELTAGEQYF.

This clone has a single count. The gene calls are TRBV28 and TRBJ2-5, with D maybe TRBD2 (6 bases). From germline, CDR1 is MDHEN and CDR2 SYDVKM. Trimming pared 6 bases from V and 3 bases from J, leaving 23 bases between. CDR3 length: 17 amino acids. CDR3 in DNA: TGTGCCAGCAGCCCCGGGTTCGGGTTTAGCGGAGAAGAGACCCAGTACTTC. Encoded protein: CASSPGFGFSGEETQYF.

The chain carries TRBV11-2 and TRBJ2-7; the match to TRBD1 covers 9 bases. V shed 3 bases, J shed 7 bases, and the junction held 16 bases outside the gene matches. Germline V CDR1 and CDR2: SGHAT, FQNNGV. The CDR3 is 17 amino acids. The CDR3 loop reads CASSFKTIGQGRWEQYF. CDR3 in DNA: TGTGCCAGCAGCTTCAAAACTATAGGACAGGGGAGATGGGAGCAGTACTTC.

The chain recombines TRBV7-8 with TRBJ1-5, with unresolved D. Germline V CDR1 and CDR2: SGHVS, FQNEAQ. Trimming took 5 bases from V and 5 from J, leaving 16 bases between them. CDR3 length: 15 residues. DNA of the CDR3: TGTGCCAGCAGCCACACGGTTCTCCGGGATCAGCCCCAGCATTTT. Translation: CASSHTVLRDQPQHF.

The rearrangement uses TRBV6-1 and TRBJ1-5; a possible D gene is TRBD1 (6 bases). Germline V CDR1 and CDR2: MNHNS, SASEGT. This CDR3 spans 14 amino acids. V shed 3 bases and J shed 3 bases, with 9 bases lying between them. The CDR3 DNA is TGTGCCAGCAGTGACAGGGGTACCAATCAGCCCCAGCATTTT. It is translated as CASSDRGTNQPQHF.

The chain is built from TRBV6-5 and TRBJ2-3; the D gene is possibly TRBD1 (6 bases). The CDR3 length is 14 residues. From germline, CDR1 is MNHEY and CDR2 SVGAGI. Trimming took off 7 bases at V and 1 base at J, with 12 bases between the two ends. CDR3 in amino acids: CASTAKGGTDTQYF. Written as DNA, the CDR3 is TGTGCCAGCACTGCCAAGGGGGGCACAGATACGCAGTATTTT.

V and J are TRBV7-3 and TRBJ2-3; 7 nucleotides match TRBD2. CDR1 is SGHTA, CDR2 FQGTGA, per germline. The CDR3 length is 16 residues. V dropped 4 bases and J dropped 4; count of bases not matched to a gene: 11. CDR3 in DNA: TGTGCCAGCAGCTCCGTTGGCGGGAGATTAGCAGATACGCAGTATTTT. Translating gives CASSSVGGRLADTQYF. Drawing the rest from reference TRBV7-3 and TRBJ2-3, the complete variable domain is GAGVSQTPSNKVTEKGKYVELRCDPISGHTALYWYRQSLGQGPEFLIYFQGTGAADDSGLPNDRFFAVRPEGSVSTLKIQRTERGDSAVYLCASSSVGGRLADTQYFGPGTRLTVL.

The gene calls are TRBV27 and TRBJ2-5; TRBD2 agrees at 8 bases. V trimming: 8 bases; J trimming: 2 bases; junction bases outside the gene matches: 10. The germline V gene encodes CDR1 MNHEY and CDR2 SMNVEV (reference sequence). CDR3 length: 15 amino acids. In nucleotides, the CDR3 is TGTGCCAGCTCGGGGGGGGACGGACTTCAAGAGACCCAGTACTTC. This codes for CASSGGDGLQETQYF.

This clone was detected once. The rearrangement uses TRBV2 and TRBJ2-7; D unresolved. CDR3 size: 16 residues. The V gene lost 4 bases and the J gene lost 0 bases, with 16 bases spanning the gap. Germline V gives CDR1 SNHLY, CDR2 FYNNEI. CDR3 protein: CASSGGSRLSSYEQYF. The DNA of the CDR3 is TGTGCCAGCAGTGGAGGTAGCCGGCTAAGCTCCTACGAGCAGTACTTC.

V and J are TRBV7-8 and TRBJ1-5, with unresolved D. Trimming left V 0 bases short and J 1 base short, with 7 bases between. The germline gives CDR1 SGHVS, CDR2 FQNEAQ. The CDR3 loop spans 15 amino acids. CDR3 DNA: TGTGCCAGCAGCTTAGCCGGGAACAGCAATCAGCCCCAGCATTTT. Amino acid sequence: CASSLAGNSNQPQHF.

The rearrangement links TRBV5-4 to TRBJ2-1, with 8 nucleotides matching TRBD2. The CDR3 runs to 15 residues. The trim removed 5 bases at V and 1 base at J, leaving 5 bases unmatched. Per germline, CDR1 SGHNT and CDR2 YYREEE (reference sequence). The CDR3 sequence: CASRPGTSSYNEQFF. The CDR3 nucleotides are TGTGCCAGCAGACCCGGGACTAGTTCCTACAATGAGCAGTTCTTC.